This T cell receptor (beta chain) was retrieved from a study of shared clonotypes between healthy human individuals. The CDR3 has 16 amino acids. From germline, CDR1 is SGHRS and CDR2 YFSETQ. Trimming removed 4 bases at V and 5 bases at J, with 21 bases between. TCRdb keeps only in-frame clones here, not all; method: immunoSEQ multiplex PCR. The table records roughly 2,300,000 clones, 92% of them present only once. What was sequenced was naive CD4+ T cells from PBMCs. Subset defined: CD45RA+ positively selected. The rearrangement joins TRBV5-1 to TRBJ2-5, with a possible D match to TRBD1 (6 bases). The TCR originated in a man aged 18 to 30 in good health. Some clones in this sample may be carry-over from other donors' samples. The CDR3 DNA reads as TGCGCCAGCAGCCAACAAACGACAGGATCTGGGGAGACCCAGTACTTC. It yields the protein CASSQQTTGSGETQYF.